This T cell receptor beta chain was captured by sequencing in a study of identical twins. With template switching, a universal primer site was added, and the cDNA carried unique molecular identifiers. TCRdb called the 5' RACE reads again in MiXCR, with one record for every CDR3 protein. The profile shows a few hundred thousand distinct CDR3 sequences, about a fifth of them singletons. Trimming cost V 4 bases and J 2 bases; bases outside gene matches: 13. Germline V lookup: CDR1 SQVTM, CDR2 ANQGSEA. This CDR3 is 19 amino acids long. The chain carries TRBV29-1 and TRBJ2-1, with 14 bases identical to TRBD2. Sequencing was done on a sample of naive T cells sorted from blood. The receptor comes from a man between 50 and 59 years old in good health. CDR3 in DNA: TGCAGCGTTGGAAGGGGGACTAGCGGGAGAGGAGGGGCCTACAATGAGCAGTTCTTC. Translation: CSVGRGTSGRGGAYNEQFF.